This T cell receptor (beta chain) was sequenced during a study of cytomegalovirus exposure and HLA in healthy donors. The study ran its PCR with 60 Vbeta and 13 Jbeta primers. TCRdb's copy holds only in-frame clones and misses some; the assay was immunoSEQ multiplex PCR. This table has 140,000 to 150,000 clones, 70% appearing once. As to this clone: The target antigen is unknown.

Study findings and constraints: The authors later found TCR association rates varying by HLA locus, with DRB1 most and HLA-C fewest. A later analysis appeared to link common viral pathogens to several of the most significant clusters.

Though probably carrying unrecorded immune exposures, donors were nominally healthy at sampling. What was sequenced was PBMCs. The clonotype originates from a woman in her sixties or seventies in good health and CMV-seropositive.

The CDR3 DNA is TGTGCCAGCAGCTTTAGGACAGGACGCAACGAGCAGTACTTC. Translated: CASSFRTGRNEQYF. The chain links TRBV5-8 to TRBJ2-7; TRBD1 matches 7 bases. V lost 2 bases, J lost 5 bases, and 7 bases stayed unmatched. CDR1 is SGHTS and CDR2 is YDEGEE in the germline V gene. This CDR3 is built from 14 residues.